The 10 T cell receptor beta chains reported below all come from one sample, sequenced in a study of T-cell memory formation after mild COVID-19. TCRdb re-derived calls from the 5' RACE reads in MiXCR, one entry per CDR3 protein. The data show 300,000 to 400,000 distinct CDR3 sequences, with roughly 13% seen just once and about 20% held by the top ten. Material: PBMCs or a T cell subset sorted from them (not recorded which). All receptors come from a man aged 18 to 29 who had mild COVID-19 (a few samples of this study predate the infection). Cell type and time point are not known.

This clonotype was detected only a few times. This rearrangement joins TRBV7-2 to TRBJ2-1; either TRBD1 or TRBD2 may fit D (6 bases each). This CDR3 has 15 amino acids. V lost 6 bases, J lost 8 bases, and 20 bases lay in between. The germline V gene encodes CDR1 SGHTA and CDR2 FQGNSA. The CDR3 spells CASSPLVGGEYEQFF. The DNA for the CDR3 is TGTGCCAGCAGTCCCCTGGTGGGGGGCGAGTATGAGCAGTTCTTC.

This clonotype was counted a few times. This chain connects TRBV6-5 to TRBJ1-6; D might be TRBD1 (6 bases). Germline V gene sequence: CDR1 MNHEY, CDR2 SVGAGI. V dropped 9 bases and J dropped 10 bases, with 19 bases sitting between them. The CDR3 totals 14 residues. The CDR3 DNA reads TGTGCCAGTCAACAGGGAGGGCGAGCATCACCCCTCCACTTT. Protein: CASQQGGRASPLHF.

The chain recombines TRBV7-2 with TRBJ2-3; 7 nucleotides match TRBD1. Germline CDR1 SGHTA, CDR2 FQGNSA. With V trimmed by 5 bases and J by 1 base, 6 bases remained unmatched. The CDR3 loop spans 15 amino acids. This CDR3 reads CASSTRQGGTDTQYF. CDR3 DNA: TGTGCCAGCAGCACTCGACAGGGTGGCACAGATACGCAGTATTTT.

CDR3 amino acids: CASSLSAGRISTEAFF. CDR3 sequence (DNA): TGTGCCAGCAGTTTATCCGCGGGACGGATAAGCACTGAAGCTTTCTTT. This rearrangement joins TRBV12-3 or TRBV12-4 to TRBJ1-1; D is perhaps TRBD1 (5 bases). V was pared by 2 bases and J by 4 bases, with 17 bases between. The CDR3 length is 16 residues.

This clonotype was seen a handful of times. This chain links TRBV5-1 with TRBJ2-5, with 9 bases lining up with TRBD1. This CDR3 has 15 residues. Germline lookup yields CDR1 SGHRS and CDR2 YFSETQ. Trimming removed 6 bases from V and 4 bases from J; junction bases left unmatched: 10. The CDR3 is CASTTSQGARETQYF. CDR3 nucleotide sequence: TGCGCCAGCACCACCTCACAGGGGGCGAGAGAGACCCAGTACTTC.

This chain joins TRBV7-9 and TRBJ1-1; TRBD1 matches at 9 bases. The germline V gene encodes CDR1 SEHNR and CDR2 FQNEAQ (reference sequence). This CDR3 spans 17 amino acids. Trimming cost V 1 base and J 2 bases; bases outside gene matches: 8. CDR3 coding DNA: TGTGCCAGCAGCTTAGAGGGACAGGGCTTGGCAAACACTGAAGCTTTCTTT. Amino acid sequence: CASSLEGQGLANTEAFF.

The sample holds a few counts of this clonotype. The chain is built from TRBV28 and TRBJ2-3, with 7 positions matching TRBD1. Per the germline V gene, CDR1 is MDHEN and CDR2 is SYDVKM. This CDR3 is built from 16 residues. V shed 5 bases and J 0 bases; nucleotides not matched to a gene: 8. The chain's CDR3 is CASSRSDRDSTDTQYF. As DNA, the CDR3 is TGTGCCAGCAGTCGCTCCGACAGGGACAGCACAGATACGCAGTATTTT. The full variable domain, its missing parts supplied by reference TRBV28 and TRBJ2-3, is DVKVTQSSRYLVKRTGEKVFLECVQDMDHENMFWYRQDPGLGLRLIYFSYDVKMKEKGDIPEGYSVSREKKERFSLILESASTNQTSMYLCASSRSDRDSTDTQYFGPGTRLTVL.

This clonotype appeared a few times. The genes are TRBV24-1 and TRBJ1-6; a weak D match, TRBD1 (6 bases). V lost 6 bases and J 7 bases, leaving 18 bases between the germline ends. The CDR3 is made up of 16 amino acids. The V gene's germline CDR1 is KGHDR and CDR2 SFDVKD. Written as DNA, the CDR3 is TGTGCCACCAGTATAGATGAGGACAGATTAAATTCACCCCTCCACTTT. It specifies CATSIDEDRLNSPLHF.

The chain combines TRBV10-1 with TRBJ1-6; D is uncertain. The CDR3 spans 14 residues. The germline gives CDR1 WNHNN, CDR2 SYGVQD (reference sequence). The V and J ends lost 8 bases and 5 bases respectively, with 13 bases between them. The CDR3 is CASPLDADNSPLHF. Here the CDR3 DNA reads TGCGCCAGCCCCCTGGACGCGGATAATTCACCCCTCCACTTT.

The chain joins TRBV29-1 to TRBJ1-2; 7 nucleotides match TRBD1. The germline CDR1 and CDR2 sequences are SQVTM and ANQGSEA. The length of the CDR3 is 11 residues. V was clipped by 2 bases and J by 8 bases; unmatched bases: 2. CDR3 sequence (DNA): TGCAGCGTTGAAAAAGGGGGCGGCTACACCTTC. Translation: CSVEKGGGYTF.